The 28 T cell receptor beta chains in this list originate from one sample, sequenced in a study of blood T cell repertoires in COVID-19. The data were produced by immunoSEQ multiplex PCR, yet TCRdb's version contains in-frame clones alone and is incomplete. The sample shows under 350,000 clones, about nine tenths of them seen only once. The sample was PBMCs or T cells enriched from blood (not recorded which). The source is a woman aged 40 to 50 who had recovered from COVID-19.

This clone was seen just once. This chain uses TRBV4-2 with TRBJ2-3; D not resolved. The CDR3 sequence is 13 residues long. Trimming cost V 7 bases and J 2 bases, with 10 bases left between them. Germline V gives CDR1 LGHNA, CDR2 YNFKEQ. CDR3 amino acids: CASTLSNTDTQYF. The CDR3 DNA sequence: TGTGCCAGCACACTGAGTAACACAGATACGCAGTATTTT.

Only one count was recorded for this clone. J is TRBJ2-7 and V is TRBV15; D remains ambiguous. Germline V gene data show CDR1 as LNHNV and CDR2 as YYDKDF (reference sequence). Deletions cut 1 base from V and 6 bases from J, with 7 bases between. This CDR3 has 12 amino acids. The DNA for the CDR3 is TGTGCCACCAGCAGAGCGGGTTCCGAGCAGTACTTC. Protein product: CATSRAGSEQYF.

The chain is built from TRBV4-3 and TRBJ1-2, with no clear D. The V and J ends lost 4 bases and 3 bases respectively, with 15 bases between them. Germline V lookup: CDR1 LGHNA, CDR2 YSLEER. CDR3 size: 15 residues. CDR3 bases: TGCGCCAGCAGCCCGCGGGTGGCGTCGTACTATGGCTACACCTTC. This gives the protein CASSPRVASYYGYTF.

CDR3 in DNA: TGTGCCAGCTCACCAGACAGAACCCATGAGCAGTTCTTC. This codes for CASSPDRTHEQFF. V is TRBV18 and J is TRBJ2-1, with a weak D call TRBD1 (5 bases). The V end was cut by 2 bases, the J end by 8 bases, with 10 bases between. This CDR3 spans 13 amino acids. The germline gives CDR1 KGHSH, CDR2 LQKENI. Full variable domain (outside the CDR3, taken from reference TRBV18 and TRBJ2-1): NAGVMQNPRHLVRRRGQEARLRCSPMKGHSHVYWYRQLPEEGLKFMVYLQKENIIDESGMPKERFSAEFPKEGPSILRIQQVVRGDSAAYFCASSPDRTHEQFFGPGTRLTVL.

The chain uses TRBV30 and TRBJ1-2, with 8 bases fitting TRBD1. The CDR3 has 15 amino acids. Germline loops: CDR1 GTSNPN, CDR2 SVGIG (reference sequence). With V trimmed by 2 bases and J by 1 base, 6 bases remained unmatched. The CDR3 DNA reads TGTGCCTGGAGTCTCGACAGGGGCCTTAACTATGGCTACACCTTC. Encoded protein: CAWSLDRGLNYGYTF.

The CDR3 loop is CASRTSGTYNEQFF. The CDR3 DNA follows: TGTGCCAGTAGGACTAGCGGAACCTACAATGAGCAGTTCTTC. The genes are TRBV19 and TRBJ2-1, with 9 bases fitting TRBD2. CDR1 and CDR2 (germline): LNHDA, SQIVND (reference sequence). Losses at the gene ends were 6 bases for V and 2 bases for J; bases not matched to a gene: 2. The CDR3 covers 14 residues. Looking up the rest from reference TRBV19 and TRBJ2-1 gives the full variable domain: DGGITQSPKYLFRKEGQNVTLSCEQNLNHDAMYWYRQDPGQGLRLIYYSQIVNDFQKGDIAEGYSVSREKKESFPLTVTSAQKNPTAFYLCASRTSGTYNEQFFGPGTRLTVL.

The CDR3 loop reads CAWTGQGGQPQHF. CDR3 DNA sequence: TGTGCCTGGACCGGACAGGGTGGTCAGCCCCAGCATTTT. J is TRBJ1-5 and V is TRBV30; 8 bases line up with TRBD1. This CDR3 has 13 amino acids. The germline CDR1 and CDR2 sequences are GTSNPN and SVGIG (reference sequence). With V trimmed by 4 bases and J by 6 bases, 5 bases remained unmatched.

CDR3 loop: CATSRDPGQGNEKLFF. As DNA, the CDR3 is TGTGCCACCAGCAGAGATCCTGGACAGGGAAATGAAAAACTGTTTTTT. This sequence joins TRBV15 and TRBJ1-4, with 8 bases matching TRBD1. The CDR3 contains 16 residues. Trimming at V came to 0 bases and at J to 5 bases, leaving 5 bases not matched to a gene. The germline gives CDR1 LNHNV, CDR2 YYDKDF (reference sequence).

This clone was found once. CDR3 residues: CASSYDRGTYNEQFF. The CDR3 DNA reads as TGTGCCAGCAGTTACGACAGGGGCACCTACAATGAGCAGTTCTTC. The chain links TRBV6-5 to TRBJ2-1, with 8 bases aligning to TRBD1. This CDR3 is built from 15 residues. CDR1 and CDR2 (germline): MNHEY, SVGAGI. Trimming took 2 bases from V and 2 from J; bases not matched to a gene: 2.

DNA of the CDR3: TGTGCCAGCAGCTTAGTAGCGGGCAGATCCTACGAGCAGTACTTC. This sequence encodes CASSLVAGRSYEQYF. The chain employs TRBV11-2 and TRBJ2-7; 7 bases match TRBD2. Losses at the gene ends were 1 base for V and 1 base for J; bases not matched to a gene: 4. Germline CDR1 and CDR2: SGHAT and FQNNGV. This CDR3 spans 15 amino acids.

V usage is TRBV5-1 and J usage is TRBJ2-5; 9 nucleotides agree with TRBD1. The V gene end was trimmed by 4 bases and the J gene end by 5 bases; junction bases not matched to a gene: 12. Germline CDR1 reads SGHRS; CDR2 reads YFSETQ. This CDR3 contains 16 residues. CDR3 loop: CASSGPRDRVRETQYF. The CDR3 coding sequence is TGCGCCAGCAGCGGGCCCCGGGACAGGGTCAGGGAGACCCAGTACTTC.

The chain recombines TRBV6-2 or TRBV6-3 with TRBJ1-1; 7 bases are shared with TRBD1. V trimming: 2 bases; J trimming: 3 bases; junction bases outside the gene matches: 9. The CDR3 runs 16 residues. CDR1 and CDR2 (germline): MNHEY, SVGEGT. This CDR3 is CASSYRTTGVYTEAFF. In DNA, the CDR3 is TGTGCCAGCAGTTACCGAACTACAGGGGTATACACTGAAGCTTTCTTT.

This sequence joins TRBV5-1 and TRBJ1-2, with 10 bases identical to TRBD1. Germline lookup yields CDR1 SGHRS and CDR2 YFSETQ. The CDR3 extends over 16 amino acids. The V gene end was trimmed by 1 base and the J gene end by 2 bases; junction bases not matched to a gene: 5. The CDR3: CASSLSGGQGNYGYTF. CDR3 sequence (DNA): TGCGCCAGCAGCTTGTCGGGGGGACAGGGGAACTATGGCTACACCTTC.

The rearrangement joins TRBV6-5 to TRBJ2-7, with 10 bases lining up with TRBD2. The V and J ends lost 0 bases and 6 bases, in that order; junction bases with no gene match: 8. CDR3 length equals 16 residues. CDR1 is MNHEY and CDR2 is SVGAGI in the germline V gene. The CDR3 DNA follows: TGTGCCAGCAGTTACTCGGTCACTAGCGGGACCGTCGAGCAGTACTTC. Its protein product is CASSYSVTSGTVEQYF.

V gene TRBV9 combines with J gene TRBJ1-1; unclear D gene. Germline CDR1 reads SGDLS; CDR2 reads YYNGEE. The CDR3 covers 15 residues. V dropped 4 bases and J dropped 0 bases, with 13 bases sitting between them. Written as DNA, the CDR3 is TGTGCCAGCAGCCCCTCGGGTTTCGTGAACACTGAAGCTTTCTTT. Its protein is CASSPSGFVNTEAFF.

The V gene is TRBV6-2 or TRBV6-3, the J gene TRBJ2-7, with TRBD2 identical over 9 bases. J lost 2 bases, V lost 6 bases, and 8 bases had no gene match. The CDR3 is 15 residues long. Germline V CDR1 and CDR2: MNHEY, SVGEGT. In nucleotides, the CDR3 is TGTGCCAGCAGCCAAATCAGCGGGGGGACCTACGAGCAGTACTTC. Translation: CASSQISGGTYEQYF.

The chain recombines TRBV10-1 with TRBJ2-7; 10 nucleotides agree with TRBD2. CDR3 size: 16 residues. Germline values: CDR1 WNHNN, CDR2 SYGVQD (reference sequence). V trimming: 3 bases; J trimming: 4 bases; junction bases outside the gene matches: 9. CDR3: CASSDQAGGLIYEQYF. For the CDR3, the DNA is TGCGCCAGCAGTGACCAAGCGGGGGGGCTAATATACGAGCAGTACTTC.

The V gene is TRBV5-1, the J gene TRBJ2-1; 12 nucleotides line up with TRBD2. Trimming cost V 1 base and J 8 bases; bases outside gene matches: 4. This CDR3 is built from 15 residues. Germline V lookup: CDR1 SGHRS, CDR2 YFSETQ. DNA for the CDR3: TGCGCCAGCAGCTTGCGACTAGCGGGAGTCCATGAGCAGTTCTTC. Its translation: CASSLRLAGVHEQFF.

The chain employs TRBV9 and TRBJ2-5; tentatively, D is TRBD1 (6 bases). The CDR3 sequence is 16 residues long. V shed 3 bases and J shed 4 bases, with 19 bases lying between them. CDR1 is SGDLS, CDR2 YYNGEE, per germline. CDR3 sequence (DNA): TGTGCCAGCAGCGCCCCTGGGGGAACAGGGCTAGAGACCCAGTACTTC. Protein product: CASSAPGGTGLETQYF. The entire variable domain, with the rest obtained from reference TRBV9 and TRBJ2-5, is as follows: DSGVTQTPKHLITATGQRVTLRCSPRSGDLSVYWYQQSLDQGLQFLIQYYNGEERAKGNILERFSAQQFPDLHSELNLSSLELGDSALYFCASSAPGGTGLETQYFGPGTRLLVL.

This clone was seen more than once but under ten times. The chain joins TRBV5-1 to TRBJ1-1, with 8 nucleotides matching TRBD1. This CDR3 has 19 residues. V shed 5 bases and J 3 bases; nucleotides not matched to a gene: 21. Germline lookup yields CDR1 SGHRS and CDR2 YFSETQ. In nucleotides, the CDR3 is TGCGCCAGCAGGAAACTAAGGGCCAGGGGGCAGTTGAAGGACACTGAAGCTTTCTTT. Its protein is CASRKLRARGQLKDTEAFF.

This clone showed up many times. The chain has TRBV5-5 and TRBJ1-1; D ambiguous. Deletions cut 6 bases from V and 2 bases from J, with 11 bases between. Germline assignment: CDR1 SGHKS and CDR2 YYEKEE (reference sequence). This CDR3 is built from 13 residues. The CDR3 DNA sequence: TGTGCCAGCACTCGCGGGGAAAACACTGAAGCTTTCTTT. This sequence encodes CASTRGENTEAFF.

The chain uses TRBV29-1 and TRBJ1-2; D ambiguous. The CDR3 loop spans 11 amino acids. The V end lost 4 bases, the J end lost 2 bases, and 5 bases lay between the germline ends. Germline CDR1 and CDR2: SQVTM and ANQGSEA. Here the CDR3 reads CSVGENYGYTF. DNA of the CDR3: TGCAGCGTTGGGGAGAACTATGGCTACACCTTC.

The chain employs TRBV11-2 and TRBJ1-2; D remains ambiguous. Trimming shortened V by 5 bases and J by 6 bases, and 13 bases separated the two germline ends. The CDR3 sequence is 13 residues long. Germline CDR1 is SGHAT and CDR2 is FQNNGV. The CDR3 is CASSERVRHGYTF. The CDR3 DNA sequence: TGTGCCAGCAGCGAGCGGGTCAGGCATGGCTACACCTTC.

Comment on this clone: The identical CDR3 is also encoded by other nucleotide sequences in the sample. CDR3 DNA sequence: TGCAGTGCTAGGAGGGGGAATGAGCAGTTCTTC. Protein: CSARRGNEQFF. V gene TRBV20-1 combines with J gene TRBJ2-1, with a weak D call TRBD1 (6 bases). The CDR3 is made up of 11 amino acids. Germline V lookup: CDR1 DFQATT, CDR2 SNEGSKA (reference sequence). The ends were cut back, 3 bases at V and 7 bases at J, with 7 bases in the middle.

The rearrangement links TRBV5-1 to TRBJ1-2; no firm D call. Germline V gene data show CDR1 as SGHRS and CDR2 as YFSETQ. The CDR3 spans 15 residues. V was trimmed by 5 bases and J by 4 bases, leaving 18 bases between them. CDR3 residues: CASRPDTTSPYGYTF. The CDR3 nucleotides are TGCGCCAGCAGGCCAGACACAACCAGCCCCTATGGCTACACCTTC.

This sequence joins TRBV6-5 and TRBJ1-1, with TRBD1 matching over 7 bases. With 1 base clipped from V and 5 bases from J, the junction kept 4 bases outside the gene matches. Germline assignment: CDR1 MNHEY and CDR2 SVGAGI. The CDR3 is 14 amino acids. The CDR3 DNA reads as TGTGCCAGCAGTTACTTATCAGGGGGGACTGAAGCTTTCTTT. This encodes CASSYLSGGTEAFF.

J is TRBJ2-2 and V is TRBV7-9; 11 positions agree with TRBD2. The CDR3 spans 14 residues. The V and J ends lost 3 bases and 6 bases, in that order; junction bases with no gene match: 0. Germline CDR1 is SEHNR and CDR2 is FQNEAQ (reference sequence). The DNA of the CDR3 is TGTGCCAGCAGCTTTAGCGGGAGGGCCGGGGAGCTGTTTTTT. This translates into CASSFSGRAGELFF. Full variable domain (remainder filled in from reference TRBV7-9 and TRBJ2-2): DTGVSQNPRHKITKRGQNVTFRCDPISEHNRLYWYRQTLGQGPEFLTYFQNEAQLEKSRLLSDRFSAERPKGSFSTLEIQRTEQGDSAMYLCASSFSGRAGELFFGEGSRLTVL.

This chain joins TRBV7-2 and TRBJ1-1; maybe TRBD1 (5 bases). The V end was cut by 2 bases, the J end by 8 bases, with 12 bases between. CDR3 size: 13 residues. Germline CDR1 reads SGHTA; CDR2 reads FQGNSA. CDR3: CASSLRREGEAFF. CDR3 nucleotide sequence: TGTGCCAGCAGCTTACGGCGGGAGGGGGAAGCTTTCTTT.